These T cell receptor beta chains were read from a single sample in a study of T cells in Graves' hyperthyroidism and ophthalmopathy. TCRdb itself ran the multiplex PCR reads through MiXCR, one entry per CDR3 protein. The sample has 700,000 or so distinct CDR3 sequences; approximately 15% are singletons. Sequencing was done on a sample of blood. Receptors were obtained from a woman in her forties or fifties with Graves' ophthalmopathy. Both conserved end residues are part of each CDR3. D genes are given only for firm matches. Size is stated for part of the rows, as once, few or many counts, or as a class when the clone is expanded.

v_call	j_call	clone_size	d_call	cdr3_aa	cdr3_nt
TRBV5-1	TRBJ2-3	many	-	CASSMERGLAQYF	TGCGCCAGCAGCATGGAACGGGGGCTGGCGCAGTATTTT
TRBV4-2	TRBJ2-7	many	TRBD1	CASSQVQGEPYEQYF	TGTGCCAGCAGCCAAGTACAGGGGGAGCCCTACGAGCAGTACTTC
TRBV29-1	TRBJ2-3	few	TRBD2	CSGRAGESGDTQYF	TGCAGCGGTAGGGCGGGAGAGAGTGGAGATACGCAGTATTTT
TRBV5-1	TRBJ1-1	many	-	CASSYGVDTEAFF	TGCGCCAGCAGCTACGGGGTCGACACTGAAGCTTTCTTT
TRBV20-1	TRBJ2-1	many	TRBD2	CSANSRTSGIMRDNEQFF	TGCAGTGCCAACTCTCGGACTAGCGGGATAATGCGCGACAATGAGCAGTTCTTC
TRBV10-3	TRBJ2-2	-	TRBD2	CALRAGGNTGELFF	TGTGCCCTGCGAGCGGGAGGAAACACCGGGGAGCTGTTTTTT
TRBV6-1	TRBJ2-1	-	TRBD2	CASIRRSGGFIDEQFF	TGTGCCAGCATACGAAGGTCGGGGGGTTTTATCGATGAGCAGTTCTTC
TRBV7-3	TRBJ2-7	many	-	CASSLALHYEQYF	TGTGCCAGCAGCTTGGCACTGCACTACGAGCAGTACTTC
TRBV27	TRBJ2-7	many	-	CASTPYRDSYEQYF	TGTGCCAGCACACCATACAGGGATAGCTACGAGCAGTACTTC
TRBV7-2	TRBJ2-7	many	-	CASSLDRDGHEQYF	TGTGCCAGCAGCTTAGACAGGGATGGCCACGAGCAGTACTTC
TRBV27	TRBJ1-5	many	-	CASSTGSQKGLSNQPQHF	TGTGCCAGCAGTACCGGGAGCCAAAAAGGGTTGAGCAATCAGCCCCAGCATTTT
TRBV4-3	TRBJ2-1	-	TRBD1	CASSLTRDRVLDEQFF	TGCGCCAGCAGTCTTACCCGGGACAGGGTTCTGGATGAGCAGTTCTTC
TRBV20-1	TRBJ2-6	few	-	CSASVLGANVLTF	TGCAGTGCTAGTGTTCTCGGGGCCAACGTCCTGACTTTC
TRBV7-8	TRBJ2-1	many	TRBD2	CASSSANLAGVRNEQFF	TGTGCCAGCAGCTCCGCGAATTTAGCGGGAGTTAGAAATGAGCAGTTCTTC
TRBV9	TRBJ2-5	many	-	CASSPGGGAFSEETQYF	TGTGCCAGCAGCCCGGGAGGGGGCGCCTTTTCCGAGGAGACCCAGTACTTC
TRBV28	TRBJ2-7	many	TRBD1	CASSLARGTGRYEQYF	TGTGCCAGCAGTTTAGCGCGAGGGACAGGGCGCTACGAGCAGTACTTC
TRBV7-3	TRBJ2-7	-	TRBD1	CASSRDRDHEQYF	TGTGCCAGCAGCCGGGACAGGGACCACGAGCAGTACTTC
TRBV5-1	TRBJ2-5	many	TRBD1	CASSAGQAETQYF	TGCGCCAGCAGCGCAGGACAGGCAGAGACCCAGTACTTC
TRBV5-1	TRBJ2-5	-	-	CASSLFPSGETQYF	TGCGCCAGCAGCTTGTTCCCCAGCGGGGAGACCCAGTACTTC
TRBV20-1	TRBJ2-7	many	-	CSASFLARVTEQYF	TGCAGTGCTAGCTTTTTGGCCAGGGTCACCGAGCAGTACTTC
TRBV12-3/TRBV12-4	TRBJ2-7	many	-	CASSTDSWKQYF	TGTGCCAGCAGCACGGACAGCTGGAAGCAGTACTTC
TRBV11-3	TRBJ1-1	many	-	CASSRGAGEGTEAFF	TGTGCCAGCAGCCGGGGGGCAGGGGAGGGCACTGAAGCTTTCTTT
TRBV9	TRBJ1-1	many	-	CASSVGPDTEAFF	TGTGCCAGCAGCGTAGGTCCAGACACTGAAGCTTTCTTT
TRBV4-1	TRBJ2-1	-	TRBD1	CASSPTYGTVYNEQFF	TGCGCCAGCAGCCCGACCTACGGGACAGTCTACAATGAGCAGTTCTTC
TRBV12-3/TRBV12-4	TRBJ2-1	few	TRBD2	CASSVGLAGVEQFF	TGTGCCAGCAGTGTCGGACTAGCGGGAGTTGAGCAGTTCTTC
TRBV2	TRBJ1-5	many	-	CASSGREGLPQHF	TGTGCCAGCAGTGGTAGGGAAGGGCTGCCCCAGCATTTT